This T cell receptor (beta chain) derives from a study of CD8 T cells in ankylosing spondylitis. Study-wide points: Among TCR beta sequences, a motif of several highly homologous variants appeared characteristic of ankylosing spondylitis blood. Matched ankylosing spondylitis synovial fluid reportedly showed significant enrichment of disease-linked clones. Prior work had noted some motif variants in reactive arthritis blood and synovial fluid.

The sample holds many counts of this clonotype. The antigen is undetermined. Quantitative 5'-RACE with molecular barcodes generated TCR beta libraries. MiXCR was run by TCRdb on the 5' RACE reads, yielding one entry per CDR3 protein. The sample lists 35,000 to 45,000 distinct CDR3 sequences, more than 9.5% occurring once. The CDR3 runs to 15 residues. CDR1 and CDR2 (germline): SGHRS, YFSETQ. Trimming removed 0 bases from V and 7 bases from J, with 11 bases in between. The chain recombines TRBV5-1 with TRBJ1-6, with D hard to call. The specimen was blood, either unsorted or a sorted T cell fraction (not recorded which). The TCR originated in a male donor with ankylosing spondylitis or in good health (not recorded which). CDR3 region: CASSLEPGGNSPLHF. CDR3 bases: TGCGCCAGCAGCTTGGAACCCGGCGGGAATTCACCCCTCCACTTT. The full variable domain, rest sourced from reference TRBV5-1 and TRBJ1-6, is KAGVTQTPRYLIKTRGQQVTLSCSPISGHRSVSWYQQTPGQGLQFLFEYFSETQRNKGNFPGRFSGRQFSNSRSEMNVSTLELGDSALYLCASSLEPGGNSPLHFGNGTRLTVT.